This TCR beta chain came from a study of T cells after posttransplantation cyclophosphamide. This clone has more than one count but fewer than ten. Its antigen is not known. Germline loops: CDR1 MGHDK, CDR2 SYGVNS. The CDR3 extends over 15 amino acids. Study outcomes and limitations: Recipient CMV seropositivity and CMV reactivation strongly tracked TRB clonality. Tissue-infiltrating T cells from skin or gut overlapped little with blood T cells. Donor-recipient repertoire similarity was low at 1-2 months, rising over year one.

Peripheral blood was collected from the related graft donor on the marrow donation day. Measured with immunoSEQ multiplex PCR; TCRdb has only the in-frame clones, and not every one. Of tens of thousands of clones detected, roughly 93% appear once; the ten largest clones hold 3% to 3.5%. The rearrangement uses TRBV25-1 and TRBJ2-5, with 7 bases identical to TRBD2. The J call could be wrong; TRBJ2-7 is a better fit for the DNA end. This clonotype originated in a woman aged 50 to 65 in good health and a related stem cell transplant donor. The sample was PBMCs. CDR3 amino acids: CASSPPTGRTYEQYF. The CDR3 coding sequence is TGTGCCAGCAGTCCCCCTACCGGGAGGACCTACGAGCAGTACTTC.